The next 21 T cell receptor beta chains were all read from a single sample in a study of OX40 agonist ivuxolimab in advanced cancers. Some clones are missing from TCRdb's copy, which holds only in-frame ones; the method was immunoSEQ multiplex PCR. The table records about 81,000 clones, approximately 90% of them present only once. The starting material was CD4+ or CD8+ T cells sorted from blood, obtained in a trial of the OX40 agonist ivuxolimab. These receptors came from an adult with an advanced solid tumor such as melanoma, head and neck, liver or kidney cancer.

V and J are TRBV19 and TRBJ2-1; TRBD2 might be the D (5 bases). Trimming removed 10 bases at V and 8 bases at J, with 12 bases between. The germline gives CDR1 LNHDA, CDR2 SQIVND (reference sequence). The CDR3 runs to 11 residues. CDR3 coding DNA: TGTGCCACCTCGACCGGGGATGAGCAGTTCTTC. The encoded protein is CATSTGDEQFF.

The genes are TRBV19 and TRBJ2-3; D assignment may be TRBD1 or TRBD2 (5 bases each). CDR3 length: 15 amino acids. CDR1 and CDR2 from the germline V gene are LNHDA and SQIVND (reference sequence). V lost 4 bases to trimming and J lost 4 bases, with 15 bases between them. CDR3 DNA: TGTGCCAGTAGTACGGGGCCCGGGACCTCAGATACGCAGTATTTT. It encodes CASSTGPGTSDTQYF. The full variable domain, completed using reference TRBV19 and TRBJ2-3, is DGGITQSPKYLFRKEGQNVTLSCEQNLNHDAMYWYRQDPGQGLRLIYYSQIVNDFQKGDIAEGYSVSREKKESFPLTVTSAQKNPTAFYLCASSTGPGTSDTQYFGPGTRLTVL.

CDR3 sequence: CASSVSPYEQYF. DNA of the CDR3: TGTGCCAGCAGTGTTAGCCCCTACGAGCAGTACTTC. This sequence joins TRBV6-4 and TRBJ2-7; D remains unclear. Germline lookup yields CDR1 MRHNA and CDR2 SNTAGT. CDR3 length equals 12 residues. Trimming took off 4 bases at V and 2 bases at J, with 6 bases between the two ends.

CDR3 bases: TGTGCCAGTAAGACCGAGGCACGATCTGGAAACACCATATATTTT. It is translated as CASKTEARSGNTIYF. The chain has TRBV19 and TRBJ1-3; D gene uncertain. V was shortened by 7 bases and J by 1 base, with 14 bases between the two germline ends. The CDR3 has 15 residues. The germline V gene encodes CDR1 LNHDA and CDR2 SQIVND (reference sequence).

The chain couples TRBV10-2 to TRBJ2-5; D is tentatively TRBD1 or TRBD2 (6 bases each). The germline gives CDR1 WSHSY, CDR2 SAAADI. The germline V and J ends were trimmed by 3 bases and 5 bases, with 16 bases remaining between them. The CDR3 is made up of 15 amino acids. CDR3 sequence reads: CASSERGAWKETQYF. The CDR3 DNA reads TGCGCCAGCAGTGAAAGGGGGGCATGGAAGGAGACCCAGTACTTC.

The genes are TRBV5-1 and TRBJ2-2; a weak D match, TRBD2 (6 bases). Trimming left V 9 bases short and J 3 bases short, with 12 bases between. This CDR3 spans 13 amino acids. The germline CDR1 and CDR2 sequences are SGHRS and YFSETQ. DNA for the CDR3: TGCGCCACAGCCGGGACTGACACCGGGGAGCTGTTTTTT. Its translation is CATAGTDTGELFF. The full variable domain, rest sourced from reference TRBV5-1 and TRBJ2-2, is KAGVTQTPRYLIKTRGQQVTLSCSPISGHRSVSWYQQTPGQGLQFLFEYFSETQRNKGNFPGRFSGRQFSNSRSEMNVSTLELGDSALYLCATAGTDTGELFFGEGSRLTVL.

CDR3 amino acids: CASSLKLTTDTQYF. CDR3 coding DNA: TGTGCCAGCAGCTTAAAACTGACCACAGATACGCAGTATTTT. The chain is built from TRBV7-9 and TRBJ2-3, with D hard to call. V was shortened by 2 bases and J by 2 bases, with 8 bases between the two germline ends. CDR1 SEHNR and CDR2 FQNEAQ come from the germline V gene (reference sequence). CDR3 size: 14 residues. The full variable domain, with the rest looked up from reference TRBV7-9 and TRBJ2-3, is DTGVSQNPRHKITKRGQNVTFRCDPISEHNRLYWYRQTLGQGPEFLTYFQNEAQLEKSRLLSDRFSAERPKGSFSTLEIQRTEQGDSAMYLCASSLKLTTDTQYFGPGTRLTVL.

This chain uses TRBV6-5 with TRBJ1-5; a weak D match, TRBD1 (6 bases). This CDR3 is 13 amino acids long. Trimming stripped 6 bases from V and 2 bases from J, with 8 bases between. In germline, CDR1 is MNHEY, CDR2 SVGAGI. The CDR3 sequence is CASSAGGNQPQHF. The CDR3 DNA follows: TGTGCCAGCAGCGCAGGGGGCAATCAGCCCCAGCATTTT.

This rearrangement joins TRBV9 to TRBJ2-2; D may correspond to TRBD1 or TRBD2 (6 bases each). CDR1 SGDLS and CDR2 YYNGEE come from the germline V gene. The CDR3 contains 16 residues. V lost 1 base and J 5 bases, leaving 15 bases between the germline ends. The CDR3 here is CASSVQQGGVTGELFF. The CDR3 bases are TGTGCCAGCAGCGTACAACAGGGAGGAGTGACCGGGGAGCTGTTTTTT. Full variable domain (remainder filled in from reference TRBV9 and TRBJ2-2): DSGVTQTPKHLITATGQRVTLRCSPRSGDLSVYWYQQSLDQGLQFLIQYYNGEERAKGNILERFSAQQFPDLHSELNLSSLELGDSALYFCASSVQQGGVTGELFFGEGSRLTVL.

This rearrangement joins TRBV5-1 to TRBJ2-3; D possibly uses TRBD1 or TRBD2 (5 bases each). Germline V gene data show CDR1 as SGHRS and CDR2 as YFSETQ. V lost 4 bases and J lost 5, with 14 bases in between. This CDR3 is built from 14 residues. The CDR3 bases are TGCGCCAGCAGCCGGGACGGGGCAGGAGATACGCAGTATTTT. Translating gives CASSRDGAGDTQYF.

The table lists this clone with a count of one. This chain connects TRBV27 to TRBJ2-7, with D tentatively TRBD1 (6 bases). V lost 5 bases to trimming and J lost 0 bases, with 17 bases between them. There are 16 residues in the CDR3. Germline V gene sequence: CDR1 MNHEY, CDR2 SMNVEV (reference sequence). The CDR3 DNA reads as TGTGCCAGCAGTCCCCTTCGACAGGATCTCTCCTACGAGCAGTACTTC. Encoded protein: CASSPLRQDLSYEQYF.

The genes are TRBV7-3 and TRBJ2-1; possibly TRBD2 for D (6 bases). Germline V CDR1 and CDR2: SGHTA, FQGTGA. This CDR3 is 13 amino acids long. Trimming shortened V by 5 bases and J by 5 bases, and 10 bases separated the two germline ends. The CDR3 DNA is TGTGCCAGCAGCCGGGGGAGTAACAATGAGCAGTTCTTC. Translating it yields CASSRGSNNEQFF. The complete variable domain, with remaining parts taken from reference TRBV7-3 and TRBJ2-1, reads GAGVSQTPSNKVTEKGKYVELRCDPISGHTALYWYRQSLGQGPEFLIYFQGTGAADDSGLPNDRFFAVRPEGSVSTLKIQRTERGDSAVYLCASSRGSNNEQFFGPGTRLTVL.

The V gene is TRBV18, the J gene TRBJ2-5; 7 nucleotides match TRBD1. The germline V gene has CDR1 KGHSH and CDR2 LQKENI. The length of the CDR3 is 16 residues. The V gene end was trimmed by 1 base and the J gene end by 0 bases; junction bases not matched to a gene: 5. The CDR3: CASSPRGGQNQETQYF. CDR3 DNA sequence: TGTGCCAGCTCACCACGTGGGGGACAGAACCAAGAGACCCAGTACTTC.

The table lists this clone with a count of one. V gene TRBV6-5 combines with J gene TRBJ1-1, with 7 bases matching TRBD1. CDR3 size: 13 residues. Germline lookup yields CDR1 MNHEY and CDR2 SVGAGI. The trim removed 6 bases at V and 5 bases at J, leaving 6 bases unmatched. CDR3 DNA: TGTGCCAGCAGCCGGACAGGAGGGACTGAAGCTTTCTTT. It encodes CASSRTGGTEAFF.

The rearrangement links TRBV28 to TRBJ1-2, with D possibly being TRBD1 (5 bases). Looked up from germline, CDR1 is MDHEN and CDR2 is SYDVKM. This CDR3 contains 16 residues. Trimming stripped 4 bases from V and 4 bases from J, with 19 bases between. CDR3 coding DNA: TGTGCCAGCAGTTCGCCGGGACCACAGATGGGCTATGGCTACACCTTC. Protein: CASSSPGPQMGYGYTF.

The chain is built from TRBV5-4 and TRBJ2-5; D assignment may be TRBD1 or TRBD2 (5 bases each). V lost 0 bases and J lost 2, with 17 bases in between. The CDR3 runs to 17 residues. In germline, CDR1 is SGHNT, CDR2 YYREEE (reference sequence). CDR3 sequence (DNA): TGTGCCAGCAGCTTGGTGGGTAGTGGGGGTGTTCAAGAGACCCAGTACTTC. It yields the protein CASSLVGSGGVQETQYF.

V gene TRBV2 combines with J gene TRBJ1-5; D not resolved. The CDR3 is made up of 12 amino acids. The V end lost 6 bases, the J end lost 7 bases, and 10 bases lay between the germline ends. Looked up from germline, CDR1 is SNHLY and CDR2 is FYNNEI. The chain's CDR3 is CASSKVRQPQHF. DNA of the CDR3: TGTGCCAGCAGCAAGGTCCGACAGCCCCAGCATTTT.

The CDR3 region is CASSTGTSYEQYF. In nucleotides, the CDR3 is TGTGCCAGCAGCACCGGGACTTCCTACGAGCAGTACTTC. The chain joins TRBV7-3 to TRBJ2-7; D possibly corresponds to TRBD2 (6 bases). Trimming took 5 bases from V and 1 from J, leaving 9 bases between them. The length of the CDR3 is 13 residues. Germline loops: CDR1 SGHTA, CDR2 FQGTGA.

The rearrangement links TRBV7-3 to TRBJ2-4, with D perhaps given as TRBD1 or TRBD2 (6 bases each). Trimming took off 5 bases at V and 8 bases at J, with 13 bases between the two ends. Germline CDR1 reads SGHTA; CDR2 reads FQGTGA. The CDR3 sequence is 13 residues long. The chain's CDR3 is CASSAGRGDIQYF. Here the CDR3 DNA reads TGTGCCAGCAGCGCAGGAAGGGGGGACATTCAGTACTTC.

On this clone: The conserved phenylalanine or tryptophan normally closing the CDR3 is absent here, so this likely arose from a read error. V is TRBV4-1 and J is TRBJ1-6; D is possibly TRBD1 (6 bases). The CDR3 sequence is 16 residues long. CDR1 MGHRA and CDR2 YSYEKL come from the germline V gene. The ends were cut back, 1 base at V and 8 bases at J, with 15 bases in the middle. The CDR3 DNA reads as TGCGCCAGCAGCCAAGCGGGGGCAGTCGACCATTCACCCCTCCACCTT. Amino acids: CASSQAGAVDHSPLHL.

V gene TRBV19 combines with J gene TRBJ2-3; 11 nucleotides line up with TRBD1. V was clipped by 4 bases and J by 1 base; unmatched bases: 4. The CDR3 covers 16 residues. Germline V CDR1 and CDR2: LNHDA, SQIVND (reference sequence). CDR3 nucleotides: TGTGCCAGTAGTACGACGGGACAGGGGGGCACAGATACGCAGTATTTT. Its translation: CASSTTGQGGTDTQYF.